The present T cell receptor beta chain was sequenced within a study of OX40 agonist ivuxolimab in advanced cancers. Sequenced by immunoSEQ multiplex PCR; TCRdb stores in-frame clones only, minus some. The table lists fewer than 100,000 clones, more than 85% of them singletons. The source was CD4+ or CD8+ T cells sorted from blood, collected in a trial of the OX40 agonist ivuxolimab. This receptor was identified in an adult with an advanced solid tumor such as melanoma, head and neck, liver or kidney cancer.

DNA for the CDR3: TGTGCCAGTAGCTACTCCGGGACAGGAGGCGACAATGAGCAGTTCTTC. This sequence encodes CASSYSGTGGDNEQFF. This chain connects TRBV19 to TRBJ2-1; 8 nucleotides align to TRBD1. This CDR3 contains 16 residues. Germline CDR1 and CDR2: LNHDA and SQIVND (reference sequence). Germline trimming cut 6 bases from V and 5 bases from J; bases unmatched to any gene: 12. The variable domain in full, with the rest retrieved from reference TRBV19 and TRBJ2-1, is DGGITQSPKYLFRKEGQNVTLSCEQNLNHDAMYWYRQDPGQGLRLIYYSQIVNDFQKGDIAEGYSVSREKKESFPLTVTSAQKNPTAFYLCASSYSGTGGDNEQFFGPGTRLTVL.